This TCR beta chain was sequenced in a study of human T cells and chemical hapten exposure. Study-wide results and caveats: TCRs exceeding 1 in 1000 frequency stayed unchanged with DPC sensitization.

The library tagged individual cDNA molecules with unique molecular identifiers. Per the authors' pipeline: With a range of about 23,224 to 700,000, the median per sample was 95,638 TCRs. TCRdb passed the RACE reads through MiXCR, listing each CDR3 protein once. V and J calls and clone size were set by TCRdb, not the authors. The data show 35,000 to 50,000 distinct CDR3 sequences, with roughly 4% seen just once and 1.5% to 2% held by the top ten. This clonotype showed up many times. What it binds is unknown. Time point of the sample: healthy volunteer bleed at 2 weeks. The study extracted total RNA from unfractionated whole blood. From germline, CDR1 is SGDLS and CDR2 YYNGEE. V shed 0 bases and J 0 bases; nucleotides not matched to a gene: 4. The CDR3 spans 16 residues.

This clonotype originated in a female donor in good health. Some clones in this sample may be carry-over from other donors' samples. Sample: whole blood. The chain joins TRBV9 to TRBJ1-1; 8 bases line up with TRBD1. The CDR3, as DNA: TGTGCCAGCAGCGTAGTGGGGACAGGAGTGAACACTGAAGCTTTCTTT. Translated: CASSVVGTGVNTEAFF. The complete variable domain, with remaining parts taken from reference TRBV9 and TRBJ1-1, reads DSGVTQTPKHLITATGQRVTLRCSPRSGDLSVYWYQQSLDQGLQFLIQYYNGEERAKGNILERFSAQQFPDLHSELNLSSLELGDSALYFCASSVVGTGVNTEAFFGQGTRLTVV.